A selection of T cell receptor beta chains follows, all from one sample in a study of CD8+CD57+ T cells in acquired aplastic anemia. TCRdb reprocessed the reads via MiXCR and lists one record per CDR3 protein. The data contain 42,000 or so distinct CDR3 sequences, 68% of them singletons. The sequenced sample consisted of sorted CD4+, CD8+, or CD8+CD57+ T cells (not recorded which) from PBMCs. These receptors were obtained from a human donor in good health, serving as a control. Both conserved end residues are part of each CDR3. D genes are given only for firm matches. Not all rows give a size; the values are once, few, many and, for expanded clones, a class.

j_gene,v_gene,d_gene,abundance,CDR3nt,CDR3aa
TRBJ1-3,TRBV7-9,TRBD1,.,TGTGCCAGCAGCTTGACAGGGATTGCGGGAAACACCATATATTTT,CASSLTGIAGNTIYF
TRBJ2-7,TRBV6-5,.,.,TGTGCCAGCAGTTACTCCACCTACGAGCAGTACTTC,CASSYSTYEQYF
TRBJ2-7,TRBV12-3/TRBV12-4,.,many,TGTGCCAGCAGTTTAGGAGTTAAACCGCACGAGCAGTACTTC,CASSLGVKPHEQYF
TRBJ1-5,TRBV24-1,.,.,TGTGCCACCGCCCAGGGGAGCAATCAGCCCCAGCATTTT,CATAQGSNQPQHF
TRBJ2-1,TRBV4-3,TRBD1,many,TGCGCCAGCAGCCAAGATCAGGACAGGGCCTACAATGAGCAGTTCTTC,CASSQDQDRAYNEQFF
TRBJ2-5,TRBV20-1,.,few,TGCAGTGCTAGCCGGAAAGAGACCCAGTACTTC,CSASRKETQYF
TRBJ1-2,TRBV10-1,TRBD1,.,TGCGCCAGCAGTGGGACAGGGGGCGATTACTATGGCTACACCTTC,CASSGTGGDYYGYTF
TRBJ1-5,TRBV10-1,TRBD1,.,TGCGCCAGCAGGAGGAGGGACAGTTATAGCAATCAGCCCCAGCATTTT,CASRRRDSYSNQPQHF
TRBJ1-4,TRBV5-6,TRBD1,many,TGTGCCAGCAGCGCGACGACAGGGGGAAATGAAAAACTGTTTTTT,CASSATTGGNEKLFF
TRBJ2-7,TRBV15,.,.,TGTGCCACCAGCAGCGGAACTGAATCCTACGAGCAGTACTTC,CATSSGTESYEQYF
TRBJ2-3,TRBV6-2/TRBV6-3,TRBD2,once,TGTGCCAGCAGTAGTAGCGGGGGGATGACAGATACGCAGTATTTT,CASSSSGGMTDTQYF
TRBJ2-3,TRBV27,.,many,TGTGCCAGCAGTTTATCGAGACCAGATACGCAGTATTTT,CASSLSRPDTQYF
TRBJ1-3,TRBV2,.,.,TGTGCCAGCAGTGAAGTCGGGCCAACAGGGAGGGGAAACACCATATATTTT,CASSEVGPTGRGNTIYF
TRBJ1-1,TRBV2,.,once,TGTGCCAGCAGTGAAAGCCGTTATGGGGGAGGGAACACTGAAGCTTTCTTT,CASSESRYGGGNTEAFF
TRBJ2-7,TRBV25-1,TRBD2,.,TGTGCCAGCAGTGCAACCAGCGGGACCTACGAGCAGTACTTC,CASSATSGTYEQYF
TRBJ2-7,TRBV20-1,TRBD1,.,TGCAGTGCCGGAGTTGCCGGGACAGGGGGCGAGCAGTACTTC,CSAGVAGTGGEQYF
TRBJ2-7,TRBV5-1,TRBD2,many,TGCGCCAGCAGCGAGGGACTAGAAGAGCAGTACTTC,CASSEGLEEQYF
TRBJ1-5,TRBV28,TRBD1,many,TGTGCCAGCAGCACAGGGGGTCAGCCCCAGCATTTT,CASSTGGQPQHF
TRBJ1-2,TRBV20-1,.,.,TGCAGTGCTAGAGAGAATCTCAACTATGGCTACACCTTC,CSARENLNYGYTF
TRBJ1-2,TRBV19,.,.,TGTGCCAGTAGTATTACAAGGGGGATTAACTATGGCTACACCTTC,CASSITRGINYGYTF
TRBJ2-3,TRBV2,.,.,TGTGCCAGCAACCGGGACACAGATACGCAGTATTTT,CASNRDTDTQYF
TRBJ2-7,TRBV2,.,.,TGTGCCAGCATTTTCGACCAGGAGCAGTACTTC,CASIFDQEQYF
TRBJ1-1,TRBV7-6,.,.,TGTGCCAGCAGCGCCATTCCTGAAGCTTTCTTT,CASSAIPEAFF
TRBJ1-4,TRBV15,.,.,TGTGCCACCAGCAGAGCCCGGGACACTTTTAATGAAAAACTGTTTTTT,CATSRARDTFNEKLFF
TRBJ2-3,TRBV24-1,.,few,TGTGCCACCAGTGACTCAGGAGGAGATACGCAGTATTTT,CATSDSGGDTQYF
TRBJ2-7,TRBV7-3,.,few,TGTGCCAATACCGACGGGGTCCCCAGCGAGCAGTACTTC,CANTDGVPSEQYF
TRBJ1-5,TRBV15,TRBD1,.,TGTGCCACCAGCAGGGAGGGGGCCTGGCAGCCCCAGCATTTT,CATSREGAWQPQHF
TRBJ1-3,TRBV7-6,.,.,TGTGCCAGCAGCAACAAGCTAAACACCATATATTTT,CASSNKLNTIYF
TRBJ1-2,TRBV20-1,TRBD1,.,TGCAGTGCTAGAGTTGGCGACAGGGATTATGGCTACACCTTC,CSARVGDRDYGYTF